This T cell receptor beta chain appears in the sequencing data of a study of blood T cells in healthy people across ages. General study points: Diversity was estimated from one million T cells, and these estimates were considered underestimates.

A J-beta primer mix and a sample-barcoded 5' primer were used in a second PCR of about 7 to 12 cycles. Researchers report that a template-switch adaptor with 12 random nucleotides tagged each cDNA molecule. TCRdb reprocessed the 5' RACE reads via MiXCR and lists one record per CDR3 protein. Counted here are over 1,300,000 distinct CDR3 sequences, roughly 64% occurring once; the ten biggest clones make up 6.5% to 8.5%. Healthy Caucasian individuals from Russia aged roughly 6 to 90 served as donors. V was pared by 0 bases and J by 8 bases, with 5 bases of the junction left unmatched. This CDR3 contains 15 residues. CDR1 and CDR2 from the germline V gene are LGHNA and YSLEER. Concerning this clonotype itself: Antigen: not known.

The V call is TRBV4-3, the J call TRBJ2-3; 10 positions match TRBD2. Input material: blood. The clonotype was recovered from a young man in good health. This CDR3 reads CASSQDSSGGRTQYF. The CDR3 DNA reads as TGCGCCAGCAGCCAAGATAGTAGCGGGGGGCGTACGCAGTATTTT.